This T cell receptor (beta chain) stems from a study of cytomegalovirus exposure and HLA in healthy donors (dated by TCRdb to about 2017). Some background on the complete study: According to a later analysis, the 110 or so validation repertoires were produced on the same platform as the roughly 720 repertoires of the first cohort. The study combined high-throughput TCR immunosequencing, statistical association of individual TCRs with disease status, and machine learning to predict cytomegalovirus infection status. A separate validation cohort of roughly 130 different subjects was used in addition to the approximately 670-subject first cohort. The study aimed to test whether signatures of past pathogen exposure could be identified by cataloging public T cell receptors. What the research found in general, with its limitations: Subsequent analysis determined that TCRs grouped into clusters in the first cohort also showed a tendency toward co-occurrence across the roughly 130 validation repertoires, and 94% of cluster scores exceeded 0. Across donors, most TCR sequences were observed very rarely, whereas some public TCRs were present in many individuals. In vitro tests confirmed that a few of the cytomegalovirus-associated TCR beta chains recognize cytomegalovirus antigens. In both the original and validation cohorts, the classifier was reported to diagnose cytomegalovirus status with high specificity and sensitivity. A later analysis had no HLA typing for the validation cohort, so co-occurrence there was scored across all 120 or so repertoires. The study gave a list of around 170 TCR beta chains associated with cytomegalovirus. It was suggested by the authors that the approach could potentially be generalized to other disease states and immunological phenotypes.

The germline V gene sets CDR1 to SGHRS and CDR2 to YFSETQ. Here V drops 5 bases and J drops 5 bases, and the junction holds 12 bases not matched to any gene. There are 15 amino acids in the CDR3, from cysteine to phenylalanine inclusive. The sequence is cut down to CDR3 DNA, 45 bases in frame from base 1. Concerning this clone: The antigen it recognizes is unknown. No quality values exist for individual bases; no much larger clone is one base distant.

Library preparation employed the immunoSEQ multiplex PCR assay. On the authors' methods: A statistical classification framework was built to diagnose cytomegalovirus status from the catalog of TCR beta chain sequences. In its TCRdb copy, this immuneACCESS table keeps in-frame sequences only and misses some clones. Where compared with another copy, unresolved V genes explain less than half of these, and the others have no known cause. Clone size and V and J calls were adopted from that table, with D and trimming inferred from the DNA. Within this sample are under 250,000 clones, with roughly 85% of them counted one time only. The ten biggest clones cover roughly 5.5% of the sample. The donors were included in the validation cohort of over a hundred subjects, a group kept apart from the roughly 680-subject first cohort.

Here the chain combines TRBV5-1 and TRBJ2-7; 8 bases in between match TRBD2. The TCR was taken from a woman younger than 30 in good health and CMV-seronegative. Sequencing was done on a sample of PBMCs. The nucleotides read TGCGCCAGCAGGGGCGGGGGGTCCCACCCCCACGAGCAGTACTTC. Its translation reads: CASRGGGSHPHEQYF.